These 30 T cell receptor beta chains were sequenced from one sample in a study of blood T cells in healthy people across ages. Combining a sample-barcoded 5' primer with a J-beta primer mix, a second PCR ran for about 6 to 12 cycles. TCRdb analysed the 5' RACE reads with MiXCR anew, one entry per CDR3 protein. The sample has fewer than 1,000,000 distinct CDR3 sequences; under 45% are singletons. Sequences were obtained from blood. These receptors came from a man in his sixties in good health.

The chain uses TRBV6-1 and TRBJ2-4; TRBD2 matches 8 bases. CDR1 and CDR2 (germline): MNHNS, SASEGT. This CDR3 is built from 14 residues. Trimming cost V 0 bases and J 7 bases; bases outside gene matches: 2. The CDR3 DNA sequence: TGTGCCAGCAGTGAAGCGCGGGGGGCCAACATTCAGTACTTC. It yields the protein CASSEARGANIQYF.

V and J are TRBV4-3 and TRBJ2-3; no clear D gene. The CDR3 is 16 residues long. Germline V CDR1 and CDR2: LGHNA, YSLEER. The V gene lost 3 bases and the J gene lost 6 bases, with 19 bases spanning the gap. Here the CDR3 DNA reads TGCGCCAGCAGCCAGGGCCGTATAACCCCCGGGGATACGCAGTATTTT. This gives the protein CASSQGRITPGDTQYF.

This clonotype was observed once. The rearrangement uses TRBV7-2 and TRBJ2-1; 9 nucleotides align to TRBD1. The CDR3 length is 16 residues. Per germline, CDR1 SGHTA and CDR2 FQGNSA. The V and J ends lost 2 bases and 6 bases, in that order; junction bases with no gene match: 8. CDR3 DNA: TGTGCCAGCAGCTTAACCGGGACAGGGATTCCCAATGAGCAGTTCTTC. Protein sequence: CASSLTGTGIPNEQFF.

This clonotype was counted only a few times. This rearrangement joins TRBV11-2 to TRBJ2-7; 12 bases line up with TRBD2. From germline, CDR1 is SGHAT and CDR2 FQNNGV. The length of the CDR3 is 16 residues. J gave up 3 bases and V 1 base, and 4 bases lay outside the gene matches. The CDR3 here is CASSLAGTSGRYEQYF. The CDR3 DNA follows: TGTGCCAGCAGCTTAGCCGGGACTAGCGGGCGCTACGAGCAGTACTTC.

J is TRBJ2-7 and V is TRBV10-3, with D possibly matching TRBD2 (6 bases). Trimming removed 2 bases at V and 6 bases at J, with 20 bases between. The germline V gene has CDR1 ENHRY and CDR2 SYGVKD. The CDR3 length is 16 residues. CDR3 bases: TGTGCCATCAGTGAGACAGGACCGGCTCTCGGGGGCGAGCAGTACTTC. Translated: CAISETGPALGGEQYF.

The rearrangement links TRBV7-2 to TRBJ2-3; the D is unclear. V lost 5 bases and J 4 bases, leaving 19 bases between the germline ends. The germline CDR1 and CDR2 sequences are SGHTA and FQGNSA. This CDR3 contains 16 residues. CDR3 sequence reads: CASSQSWMANADTQYF. The CDR3 nucleotides read TGTGCCAGCAGCCAAAGCTGGATGGCTAACGCAGATACGCAGTATTTT.

The V gene is TRBV6-1, the J gene TRBJ2-3; D could derive from TRBD1 or TRBD2 (5 bases each). V was trimmed by 3 bases and J by 0 bases, leaving 10 bases between them. This CDR3 has 15 amino acids. From germline, CDR1 is MNHNS and CDR2 SASEGT. The CDR3 region is CASSDMRGSTDTQYF. CDR3 nucleotide sequence: TGTGCCAGCAGTGACATGAGGGGAAGCACAGATACGCAGTATTTT.

V and J are TRBV4-3 and TRBJ1-2; 11 bases fit TRBD1. Unmatched junction bases numbered 3, after V lost 1 base and J lost 8 bases. This CDR3 comprises 14 residues. In germline, CDR1 is LGHNA, CDR2 YSLEER. In nucleotides, the CDR3 is TGCGCCAGCAGCCAAGGGACAGGGGGCGGCGGCTACACCTTC. This sequence encodes CASSQGTGGGGYTF.

V usage is TRBV27 and J usage is TRBJ1-6; TRBD1 matches 9 bases. CDR1 is MNHEY, CDR2 SMNVEV, per germline (reference sequence). The CDR3 loop spans 15 amino acids. After removal of 4 bases from V and 6 bases from J, the junction contained 4 bases not matched to a gene. DNA for the CDR3: TGTGCCAGCAGTTGGGGGACAGGGCTTAATTCACCCCTCCACTTT. Its protein product is CASSWGTGLNSPLHF.

This clonotype was seen only a few times. This chain links TRBV5-5 with TRBJ2-3; 9 nucleotides agree with TRBD1. The CDR3 spans 16 residues. The germline V gene encodes CDR1 SGHKS and CDR2 YYEKEE (reference sequence). Germline trimming cut 2 bases from V and 2 bases from J; bases unmatched to any gene: 6. The CDR3 DNA reads TGTGCCAGCAGCTTCGAAAGGACAGGGGTCACAGATACGCAGTATTTT. Its protein is CASSFERTGVTDTQYF.

This sequence joins TRBV2 and TRBJ1-2; TRBD1 might be the D (6 bases). Germline-derived CDR1 and CDR2 are SNHLY and FYNNEI. This CDR3 contains 15 residues. Trimming took 6 bases from V and 3 from J, leaving 17 bases between them. CDR3 loop: CASSGTRGKDYGYTF. Written as DNA, the CDR3 is TGTGCCAGCAGCGGGACTAGGGGGAAAGACTATGGCTACACCTTC. The whole variable domain, filled in from reference TRBV2 and TRBJ1-2, reads EPEVTQTPSHQVTQMGQEVILRCVPISNHLYFYWYRQILGQKVEFLVSFYNNEISEKSEIFDDQFSVERPDGSNFTLKIRSTKLEDSAMYFCASSGTRGKDYGYTFGSGTRLTVV.

The V gene is TRBV7-9, the J gene TRBJ1-4, with TRBD1 matching 8 bases. Germline assignment: CDR1 SEHNR and CDR2 FQNEAQ (reference sequence). The CDR3 has 17 amino acids. The junction had 10 bases not matched to a gene; V was cut back by 5 bases and J by 2 bases. In DNA form, the CDR3 reads TGTGCCAGCAGCCGACAGATGGGACAGGAGACTAATGAAAAACTGTTTTTT. Amino acid sequence: CASSRQMGQETNEKLFF.

This clonotype was detected only a few times. A junction end diverges from the germline sequence, so it may reflect a read error. The genes are TRBV12-3 or TRBV12-4 and TRBJ1-6, with unresolved D. The CDR3 totals 14 residues. For the CDR3, the DNA is TGTGCCAGCAGTTTGCAGTCCTTTAATTCACCCCTCCACTTT. The encoded protein is CASSLQSFNSPLHF.

This clonotype has more than one count but fewer than ten. The chain uses TRBV27 and TRBJ1-2, with TRBD1 matching over 7 bases. The germline CDR1 and CDR2 sequences are MNHEY and SMNVEV (reference sequence). The V and J ends lost 2 bases and 3 bases, in that order; junction bases with no gene match: 3. This CDR3 contains 14 residues. For the CDR3, the DNA is TGTGCCAGCAGTTTAGACAGGGATGACTATGGCTACACCTTC. Its protein product is CASSLDRDDYGYTF.

The V and J genes are TRBV15 and TRBJ2-7, with 8 bases identical to TRBD2. The last part of the DNA fits TRBJ2-5 better; the J call may be wrong. Looked up from germline, CDR1 is LNHNV and CDR2 is YYDKDF (reference sequence). CDR3 length equals 15 residues. Here the CDR3 DNA reads TGTGCCACCAGCACACCGGGACTAGAAAGTGAGACCCAGTACTTC. Protein: CATSTPGLESETQYF.

The chain combines TRBV5-1 with TRBJ1-4; D is perhaps TRBD1 (6 bases). V was pared by 5 bases and J by 5 bases, with 10 bases between. Germline-derived CDR1 and CDR2 are SGHRS and YFSETQ. The CDR3 runs 13 residues. CDR3 coding DNA: TGCGCCAGCAGTAAAGGGGGGAATGAAAAACTGTTTTTT. This gives the protein CASSKGGNEKLFF.

The rearrangement joins TRBV28 to TRBJ2-5; D possibly matches TRBD1 or TRBD2 (5 bases each). Looked up from germline, CDR1 is MDHEN and CDR2 is SYDVKM. The CDR3 has 17 residues. V was shortened by 6 bases and J by 4 bases, with 24 bases between the two germline ends. The CDR3 sequence: CASRASEVAGRGETQYF. The DNA of the CDR3 is TGTGCCAGCAGGGCCTCGGAGGTTGCGGGTAGGGGAGAGACCCAGTACTTC.

This clonotype was seen a handful of times. The rearrangement links TRBV6-5 to TRBJ2-1; no reliable D call. Trimming took off 3 bases at V and 10 bases at J, with 25 bases between the two ends. The V gene's germline CDR1 is MNHEY and CDR2 SVGAGI. The CDR3 covers 17 residues. The CDR3 nucleotides read TGTGCCAGCAGTTATGGCACCTCCCACCCTCAGCGTTGGGAGCAGTTCTTC. This translates into CASSYGTSHPQRWEQFF.

The rearrangement links TRBV6-6 to TRBJ2-1; D assignment may be TRBD1 or TRBD2 (5 bases each). V lost 4 bases and J 9 bases, leaving 13 bases between the germline ends. This CDR3 is 13 amino acids long. CDR1 and CDR2 from the germline V gene are MNHNY and SVGAGI (reference sequence). CDR3 sequence reads: CASSWDPQGEQFF. The CDR3 nucleotides read TGTGCCAGCAGTTGGGACCCACAAGGTGAGCAGTTCTTC.

The gene calls are TRBV28 and TRBJ2-1; weak D call: TRBD1 (6 bases). Germline loops: CDR1 MDHEN, CDR2 SYDVKM. The length of the CDR3 is 14 residues. V dropped 8 bases and J dropped 3 bases, with 14 bases sitting between them. CDR3 nucleotide sequence: TGTGCCAGCGGGGACATACGAGGCTACAATGAGCAGTTCTTC. The encoded protein is CASGDIRGYNEQFF.

This clonotype came up a few times. V is TRBV2 and J is TRBJ2-5; D is undetermined. Germline V CDR1 and CDR2: SNHLY, FYNNEI. V shed 3 bases and J shed 4 bases, with 12 bases lying between them. This CDR3 has 14 amino acids. CDR3 bases: TGTGCCAGCAGTGAGAGAACCCTCGGAGAGACCCAGTACTTC. Its protein is CASSERTLGETQYF.

As to this clonotype: One end of the junction does not line up with germline, which may come from a read error. The chain joins TRBV6-6 to TRBJ2-4, with a weak D call TRBD1 (5 bases). Germline V gene lookup returns CDR1 MNHNY and CDR2 SVGAGI (reference sequence). The CDR3 totals 16 residues. The CDR3, as DNA: TGTACCAGCAGTTACTCGAAACAGGCCACCAAAAACATTCAGTACTTC. This gives the protein CTSSYSKQATKNIQYF.

V gene TRBV10-3 combines with J gene TRBJ1-2; D not resolved. CDR1 is ENHRY and CDR2 is SYGVKD in the germline V gene. V shed 5 bases and J shed 4 bases, with 14 bases lying between them. The length of the CDR3 is 14 residues. CDR3 nucleotide sequence: TGTGCCATCAGTCCTACCCGAGGAAGCTATGGCTACACCTTC. Translated, it gives CAISPTRGSYGYTF.

This clonotype turned up a few times. This chain uses TRBV10-3 with TRBJ2-1; D is perhaps TRBD1 (5 bases). CDR1 is ENHRY and CDR2 is SYGVKD in the germline V gene. V was pared by 10 bases and J by 6 bases, with 19 bases between. The CDR3 extends over 14 amino acids. Written as DNA, the CDR3 is TGTGCCAGCAAGACAGACGGGCCTAGCAATGAGCAGTTCTTC. Its translation: CASKTDGPSNEQFF.

This clonotype has a handful of counts. The genes are TRBV5-1 and TRBJ2-5; TRBD2 matches 7 bases. CDR3 length equals 15 residues. Germline assignment: CDR1 SGHRS and CDR2 YFSETQ. J was trimmed by 4 bases and V by 0 bases; bases with no gene match: 6. CDR3 nucleotides: TGCGCCAGCAGCTTGGGGCAGGGAGGGATAGAGACCCAGTACTTC. Amino acid sequence: CASSLGQGGIETQYF.

This clonotype was seen a few times. This chain links TRBV25-1 with TRBJ1-2, with 11 bases that match TRBD1. The length of the CDR3 is 16 residues. CDR1 MGHDK and CDR2 SYGVNS come from the germline V gene. J gave up 2 bases and V 0 bases, and 2 bases lay outside the gene matches. CDR3 in amino acids: CASSEYGTGGNYGYTF. CDR3 nucleotides: TGTGCCAGCAGTGAATACGGGACAGGGGGGAACTATGGCTACACCTTC.

This clonotype has just a few counts. The V and J genes are TRBV7-8 and TRBJ2-7, with D unresolved. The V and J ends lost 5 bases and 0 bases respectively, with 11 bases between them. Germline lookup yields CDR1 SGHVS and CDR2 FQNEAQ. This CDR3 is built from 14 residues. For the CDR3, the DNA is TGTGCCAGCAGCCTTACGGTAGGCTCCTACGAGCAGTACTTC. Its protein is CASSLTVGSYEQYF. Full variable domain (outside the CDR3, taken from reference TRBV7-8 and TRBJ2-7): GAGVSQSPRYKVAKRGQDVALRCDPISGHVSLFWYQQALGQGPEFLTYFQNEAQLDKSGLPSDRFFAERPEGSVSTLKIQRTQQEDSAVYLCASSLTVGSYEQYFGPGTRLTVT.

The rearrangement uses TRBV30 and TRBJ2-4; 10 nucleotides align to TRBD2. With 3 bases clipped from V and 9 bases from J, the junction kept 11 bases outside the gene matches. This CDR3 is 15 amino acids long. Germline-derived CDR1 and CDR2 are GTSNPN and SVGIG (reference sequence). CDR3 in amino acids: CAWSANSGGTGIQYF. DNA of the CDR3: TGTGCCTGGAGCGCCAATAGCGGGGGGACGGGCATTCAGTACTTC.

Many counts were recorded for this clonotype. The chain links TRBV28 to TRBJ2-5; D remains unclear. Germline V gives CDR1 MDHEN, CDR2 SYDVKM. This CDR3 contains 13 residues. V was pared by 4 bases and J by 4 bases, with 10 bases between. CDR3 loop: CASSSNSPETQYF. CDR3 sequence (DNA): TGTGCCAGCAGTTCGAATTCCCCAGAGACCCAGTACTTC.

The rearrangement links TRBV7-2 to TRBJ1-5; D is unresolved. This CDR3 region has 13 residues. Trimming shortened V by 6 bases and J by 5 bases, and 11 bases separated the two germline ends. Per germline, CDR1 SGHTA and CDR2 FQGNSA. Here the CDR3 reads CASSSRRDQPQHF. Written as DNA, the CDR3 is TGTGCCAGCAGTTCCAGAAGGGATCAGCCCCAGCATTTT.